The 2 T cell receptor beta chains listed next were all sequenced from one sample in a study of T cell changes during pregnancy in multiple sclerosis (dated by TCRdb to about 2019). Receptor amplification or capture employed the immunoSEQ multiplex PCR assay. Entries here come from immuneACCESS through TCRdb and include only in-frame sequences with V and J called. Some clones fail to appear in such tables; in the studies checked, an unresolved V gene covers under half of the shortfall, and the cause of the remainder is unknown. The sample includes under 50,000 clones, with roughly 92% observed a single time. The biggest ten clones account for roughly 0.7% of the sample. Source: CD4+ T cells from peripheral blood mononuclear cells, taken in the first trimester of pregnancy. These receptors all come from a female donor with multiple sclerosis, enrolled in a pregnancy study.

This chain links TRBV7-3 with TRBJ2-3, with a weak D call TRBD1 (6 bases). The CDR3 totals 13 residues. The V gene's germline CDR1 is SGHTA and CDR2 FQGTGA. Trimming stripped 8 bases from V and 2 bases from J, with 11 bases between. The CDR3 bases are TGTGCCAGCCAGGGGCTGGACACAGATACGCAGTATTTT. Translation: CASQGLDTDTQYF.

This clone counts as medium-sized. The chain carries TRBV2 and TRBJ1-5; 9 bases fit TRBD1. V was pared by 4 bases and J by 6 bases, with 4 bases of the junction left unmatched. Germline assignment: CDR1 SNHLY and CDR2 FYNNEI. CDR3 length: 14 amino acids. CDR3: CASSVQGAIQPQHF. CDR3 in DNA: TGTGCCAGCAGTGTACAGGGGGCTATTCAGCCCCAGCATTTT.